This paragraph covers one TCR beta chain sequence. The target of this receptor is not known. It has no much larger one-base neighbor in the sample; base qualities were not kept. Samples from volunteer blood donors who had recovered from COVID-19 were contributed by a second Seattle source. The collaborating institutions used their own protocols to collect whole blood in K2EDTA tubes. Collaborator samples were shipped for TCRbeta analysis as frozen whole blood, isolated PBMCs, or DNA extracted from either sample type. This record comes from a study of blood T cell repertoires in COVID-19 (dated by TCRdb to the early 2020s). Regarding the study in general: Collaborator samples came from the United States, Italy and Spain and covered acute and convalescent phases of COVID-19. The material from the prospective study consisted of cDNA or gDNA derived from T cells, B-cell-depleted T cells, or PBMCs. The dataset comprised deeply sampled blood TCRbeta repertoires from subjects exposed to, actively infected with, or recovered from COVID-19. A freely available public database, intended as a resource for researchers studying the immune response to SARS-CoV-2, is where the repertoires were released. The samples were drawn from the first 160 participants of the ongoing ImmuneRACE study and from 950 to 1,500 subjects provided by 6 global collaborators. A de-identified subject ID, COVID-19 status, age in years and sex were almost always included in the sample metadata. Where available, HLA class I and class II types were taken from metadata supplied by the sample provider and were not determined by assay-based typing.

Results the study describes overall, beyond this receptor: The amount of clinical and demographic metadata varied by source and participant and was provided uncurated.

TCRbeta CDR3 regions were amplified from genomic DNA using the immunoSEQ Assay, a bias-controlled multiplex PCR. Concerning the study's data processing: Nucleated cell counts per sample were estimated from amplification of reference gene primers within the assay. To quantify the absolute abundance of each unique TCRbeta CDR3 rearrangement, sequence reads were collapsed and filtered. Productive Simpson clonality was computed per sample as the square root of Simpson's diversity index over productive rearrangements. In its TCRdb copy, this immuneACCESS table keeps in-frame sequences only and misses some clones. Where compared with another copy, unresolved V genes explain less than half of these, and the others have no known cause. V and J calls and clone size follow that table, whereas D and trimming were derived from the DNA. This sample lists 250,000 to 300,000 clones; about nine tenths were detected once. The biggest ten clones account for approximately 1.4% of the sample.

The receptor comes from a woman between 35 and 50 years old who had recovered from COVID-19. Input material: peripheral blood.

The CDR3 reads CASSEVQGPNTEAFF. The nucleotide sequence reads as follows: TGTGCCAGCAGCGAAGTACAGGGTCCGAACACTGAAGCTTTCTTT. Recombination joined TRBV11-1 with TRBJ1-1; TRBD1 is a weak D gene call, 6 bases matching. CDR1 SGHAT and CDR2 FQDESV are derived from the germline V gene (reference sequence). Deletion took 5 bases off V and 1 base off J, with a span of 14 bases between the germline ends. The CDR3 starts with the cysteine, ends with the phenylalanine, and has 15 residues. Only the CDR3 part of the read is kept: 45 bases, read in frame from the first base.